These 10 T cell receptor beta chains came from one sample sequenced in a study of cytomegalovirus exposure and HLA in healthy donors. In the PCR, 60 Vbeta and 13 Jbeta primers were used. This table comes from immunoSEQ multiplex PCR, and its TCRdb copy is limited to in-frame clones, with some not included. This sample carries about 150,000 clones, 80% of them seen once, and the ten largest clones take 9.5% to 15%. Sequenced sample: PBMCs. The receptors were gathered from a man in his thirties or forties in good health and CMV-seropositive.

This clone was counted between two and nine times. The chain links TRBV9 to TRBJ1-5; 9 nucleotides agree with TRBD1. The CDR3 totals 15 residues. Germline CDR1 is SGDLS and CDR2 is YYNGEE. The junction had 4 bases not matched to a gene; V was cut back by 4 bases and J by 2 bases. The CDR3 sequence: CASSPGQGGNQPQHF. CDR3 nucleotides: TGTGCCAGCAGCCCGGGACAGGGAGGCAATCAGCCCCAGCATTTT.

V and J are TRBV9 and TRBJ2-7; a weak D match, TRBD1 (5 bases). V lost 4 bases, J lost 5 bases, and 13 bases lay in between. There are 13 residues in the CDR3. Per the germline V gene, CDR1 is SGDLS and CDR2 is YYNGEE. CDR3 in amino acids: CASSSPGFDEQYF. CDR3 sequence (DNA): TGTGCCAGCAGCTCCCCAGGGTTCGACGAGCAGTACTTC.

For this clone: A junction boundary mismatches the germline segment, possibly from a read error. CDR3 loop: CASSLAGQGAKETQYF. CDR3 nucleotide sequence: TGTGCTAGCAGCTTAGCGGGACAGGGGGCGAAGGAGACCCAGTACTTC. The rearrangement joins TRBV7-7 to TRBJ2-5; 12 nucleotides align to TRBD1. This CDR3 contains 16 residues. The germline V gene has CDR1 SSHAT and CDR2 FNYEAQ (reference sequence).

This chain joins TRBV5-4 and TRBJ2-1; 10 nucleotides align to TRBD1. Trimming took 4 bases from V and 2 from J; bases not matched to a gene: 3. CDR3 length: 15 residues. The V gene's germline CDR1 is SGHNT and CDR2 YYREEE (reference sequence). The CDR3 DNA reads TGTGCCAGCAGCCTGGACAGGGGGGCCTACAATGAGCAGTTCTTC. This gives the protein CASSLDRGAYNEQFF. Combining the CDR3 with reference TRBV5-4 and TRBJ2-1 gives the whole variable domain ETGVTQSPTHLIKTRGQQVTLRCSSQSGHNTVSWYQQALGQGPQFIFQYYREEENGRGNFPPRFSGLQFPNYSSELNVNALELDDSALYLCASSLDRGAYNEQFFGPGTRLTVL.

This CDR3 reads CASSQSPGGRGGTEAFF. In DNA, the CDR3 is TGTGCCAGCAGCCAAAGCCCCGGGGGGCGGGGGGGCACTGAAGCTTTCTTT. V usage is TRBV4-2 and J usage is TRBJ1-1, with D tentatively TRBD1 (6 bases). CDR1 is LGHNA, CDR2 YNFKEQ, per germline. V lost 2 bases and J lost 4, with 20 bases in between. This CDR3 contains 17 residues.

This chain connects TRBV19 to TRBJ2-4, with TRBD2 matching over 14 bases. Trimming removed 4 bases from V and 1 base from J; junction bases left unmatched: 6. Looked up from germline, CDR1 is LNHDA and CDR2 is SQIVND (reference sequence). This CDR3 contains 18 residues. The CDR3 reads CASSKGLAGGMAKNIQYF. In DNA form, the CDR3 reads TGTGCCAGTAGTAAAGGACTAGCGGGAGGAATGGCCAAAAACATTCAGTACTTC.

The gene calls are TRBV7-6 and TRBJ2-1, with D maybe TRBD2 (5 bases). This CDR3 spans 15 amino acids. CDR1 and CDR2 from the germline V gene are SGHVS and FNYEAQ. The V end was cut by 5 bases, the J end by 0 bases, with 11 bases between. The CDR3 loop is CASSLTGSSYNEQFF. The CDR3 DNA sequence: TGTGCCAGCAGCCTAACTGGGAGCTCCTACAATGAGCAGTTCTTC.

The chain links TRBV19 to TRBJ2-2, with D unclear. Deletions cut 6 bases from V and 6 bases from J, with 17 bases between. This CDR3 region has 15 residues. The V gene's germline CDR1 is LNHDA and CDR2 SQIVND (reference sequence). The CDR3 DNA reads TGTGCCAGTAGGAGCCCCGGCAGGTCCGCCGGGGAGCTGTTTTTT. Amino acid sequence: CASRSPGRSAGELFF.

The chain links TRBV9 to TRBJ2-7, with D possibly being TRBD1 (6 bases). The CDR3 has 14 residues. Between the trimmed V and J ends, which lost 3 bases and 2 bases, there was a span of 12 bases. CDR1 and CDR2 from the germline V gene are SGDLS and YYNGEE. In DNA, the CDR3 is TGTGCCAGCAGCGCAGGGGAATCCCCCTACGAGCAGTACTTC. Translating gives CASSAGESPYEQYF.

This chain links TRBV9 with TRBJ2-1; 7 bases fit TRBD1. V lost 4 bases, J lost 5 bases, and 6 bases stayed unmatched. The germline gives CDR1 SGDLS, CDR2 YYNGEE. CDR3 length: 14 amino acids. CDR3 coding DNA: TGTGCCAGCAGCTATACGGGACAGAACAATGAGCAGTTCTTC. It translates to CASSYTGQNNEQFF.